This section outlines one TCR beta chain sequence together with its context. Its antigen is still unknown. This sample is drawn from a study of shared clonotypes between healthy human individuals. Whole-study context: Each donor had three CD4 naive, three CD4 memory, two CD8 naive and one CD8 memory plate.

V gave up 4 bases and J gave up 0 bases, with 6 bases separating them. Germline V lookup: CDR1 KGHSY, CDR2 FQNENV. The CDR3 has 13 amino acids. Whole-study results and caveats: Sampling was confined to blood; repertoires within tissues likely differ. The four-donor shared clonotypes exceeded non-shared clonotypes in generation probability, with non-shared ones scoring lower.

Repertoires were generated with immunoSEQ multiplex PCR, while TCRdb's copy carries only in-frame clones and drops some. The sample lists roughly 770,000 clones, about 96% occurring once. Only CD45RO-negative cells positively selected for CCR7 counted as naive CD8 cells, so terminally differentiated effector memory CD45RA+ cells were excluded. Sequencing was carried out using naive CD8+ T cells sorted from blood. The receptor's source is a man aged 25 to 40 in good health. The V and J genes are TRBV16 and TRBJ1-1; the D is unclear. The CDR3, as DNA: TGTGCCAGCAGCCTCGGGCTGAACACTGAAGCTTTCTTT. The encoded protein is CASSLGLNTEAFF.